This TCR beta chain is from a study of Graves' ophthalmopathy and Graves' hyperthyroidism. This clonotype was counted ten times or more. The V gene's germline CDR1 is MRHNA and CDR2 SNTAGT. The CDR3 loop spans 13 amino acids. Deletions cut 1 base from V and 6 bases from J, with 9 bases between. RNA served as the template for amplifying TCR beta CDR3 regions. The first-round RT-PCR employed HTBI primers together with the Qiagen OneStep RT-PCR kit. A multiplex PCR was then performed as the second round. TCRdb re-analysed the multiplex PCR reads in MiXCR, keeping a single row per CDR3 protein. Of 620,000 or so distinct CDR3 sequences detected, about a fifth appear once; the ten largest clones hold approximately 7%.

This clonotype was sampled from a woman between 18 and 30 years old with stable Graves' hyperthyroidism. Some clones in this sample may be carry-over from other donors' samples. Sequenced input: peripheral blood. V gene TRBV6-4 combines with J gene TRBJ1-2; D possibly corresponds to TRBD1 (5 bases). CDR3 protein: CASSDWGSDGYTF. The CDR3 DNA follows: TGTGCCAGCAGTGACTGGGGCTCGGATGGCTACACCTTC.